This T cell receptor (beta chain) emerged from a study of CD8 T cells in ankylosing spondylitis. Study-wide points: A motif in TCR beta, a set of about 8 highly homologous variants, appeared characteristic of ankylosing spondylitis blood.

TCRdb used MiXCR to reprocess the 5' RACE reads, holding one entry per CDR3 protein. Here the sample spans approximately 140,000 distinct CDR3 sequences, approximately 44% being singletons. The CDR3 is made up of 18 amino acids. V was clipped by 4 bases and J by 1 base; unmatched bases: 12. The germline V gene has CDR1 SGHAT and CDR2 FQDESV (reference sequence). As to this clonotype: Its antigen remains unidentified.

The chain recombines TRBV11-1 with TRBJ2-5, with TRBD1 matching 10 bases. Sequencing used synovial fluid, either unsorted or a sorted T cell fraction (not recorded which). The receptor was derived from a male donor with ankylosing spondylitis. The CDR3 spells CASSSRRGRDRGQETQYF. CDR3 nucleotides: TGTGCCAGCAGCTCACGCCGGGGCCGGGACAGGGGCCAAGAGACCCAGTACTTC.